The TCR beta chain under discussion was sequenced for a study of high-grade serous ovarian cancer treatment subgroups. For the study at large: Mean per sample: approximately 13,000 reads, around 7,100 unique TCR beta rearrangements. Regarding the study as a whole: Bulk tumor TCR sequencing gave no spatial information. Repertoire similarity ranged about 0.11 to 0.8 between tumors of one patient. Clonal relatedness tracked neoantigen level, and by trend copy number and mutation load.

Comments on this clone: Its antigen remains unknown.

Clones were read by immunoSEQ multiplex PCR, and TCRdb kept only the in-frame ones, dropping some. Counted here are several thousand clones, 65% to 80% occurring once; the ten biggest clones make up 11%. Tumor samples were taken before definitive surgery or chemotherapy. Germline assignment: CDR1 SGHRS and CDR2 YFSETQ. This CDR3 spans 15 amino acids. J gave up 5 bases and V 0 bases, and 4 bases lay outside the gene matches. Sequenced input: tumor tissue. The receptor was derived from a human donor with high-grade serous ovarian cancer. The genes are TRBV5-1 and TRBJ2-1; 8 bases align to TRBD2. The CDR3 spells CASSLGGGHNNEQFF. The CDR3 bases are TGCGCCAGCAGCTTGGGCGGGGGGCACAACAATGAGCAGTTCTTC.